These T cell receptor beta chains were read from a single sample in a study of Ad26.COV2.S vaccination and SARS-CoV-2 variants. Sequencing was performed with immunoSEQ multiplex PCR; in TCRdb, only in-frame clones are kept and a portion is missing. Of 400,000 to 500,000 clones detected, roughly 88% appear once; the ten largest clones hold 3.6%. This sample comprised peripheral blood, obtained in a trial of Ad26.COV2.S vaccine versus placebo. The origin of the receptors is a person between 18 and 60 years old who received the Ad26.COV2.S COVID-19 vaccine or a placebo. Each CDR3 is given with its conserved first and last residue. The D gene is left open where the match is weak. The size entry is marked missing in some rows and otherwise reads once, few, many or a size class.

. TRBJ2-7 TRBV9 . TGTGCCAGCAGCGTAGGGGCCAGGGAGCCGTACGAGCAGTACTTC CASSVGAREPYEQYF
TRBD2 TRBJ2-1 TRBV28 . TGTGCCAGCAGTTTAGTAGCGGGGGTCTACAATGAGCAGTTCTTC CASSLVAGVYNEQFF
TRBD1 TRBJ2-5 TRBV24-1 . TGTGCCACACAGGGGTACCAAGAGACCCAGTACTTC CATQGYQETQYF
. TRBJ2-3 TRBV7-2 . TGTGCCAGCAGCTTAGTGGGGGGGCGAGGCACAGATACGCAGTATTTT CASSLVGGRGTDTQYF
. TRBJ2-1 TRBV6-2/TRBV6-3 . TGTGCCAGCAGTTACGGTCGGGGCCCTAGAGATGAGCAGTTCTTC CASSYGRGPRDEQFF
. TRBJ1-2 TRBV2 . TGTGCCAGCAGGGAGGGACTTTCCCGCTATGGCTACACCTTC CASREGLSRYGYTF
TRBD1 TRBJ1-2 TRBV6-2/TRBV6-3 . TGTGCCAGCAGCACGGGACAGCGGTATGGCTACACCTTC CASSTGQRYGYTF
TRBD2 TRBJ2-3 TRBV13 . TGTGCCAGCAGCCCCGGACTAGCGGGGGGCCCTAGCACAGATACGCAGTATTTT CASSPGLAGGPSTDTQYF
. TRBJ2-5 TRBV19 . TGTGCCAGTAGTATAGTTTCCAGTGGGGAGACCCAGTACTTC CASSIVSSGETQYF
. TRBJ2-5 TRBV11-2 . TGTGCCAGCAGCCGTTACGGCAGGAGATACCAAGAGACCCAGTACTTC CASSRYGRRYQETQYF
TRBD1 TRBJ2-7 TRBV29-1 . TGCAGCGTTGAGGAGGGACAGGGTAACGAGCAGTACTTC CSVEEGQGNEQYF
. TRBJ2-2 TRBV3-1/TRBV3-2 . TGTGCCAGCAGCCGGAACCTGGTGGATACGGGGGAGCTGTTTTTT CASSRNLVDTGELFF
. TRBJ2-1 TRBV14 . TGTGCCAGCAGCCAAGTCCTCGTTGAGCAGTTCTTC CASSQVLVEQFF
. TRBJ1-5 TRBV5-5 . TGTGCCAGCAGCTTGTCGACAGAGTTCAATCAGCCCCAGCATTTT CASSLSTEFNQPQHF
TRBD1 TRBJ1-5 TRBV19 . TGTGCCAGTAGTACCCGACAGGGGGCAAGCAATCAGCCCCAGCATTTT CASSTRQGASNQPQHF
. TRBJ2-5 TRBV29-1 . TGCAGCGTAGCCGCGGGGCGGGAGACCCAGTACTTC CSVAAGRETQYF
. TRBJ1-4 TRBV5-4 . TGTGCCAGCAGCTTGGACCTCGCAACTAATGAAAAACTGTTTTTT CASSLDLATNEKLFF
. TRBJ2-7 TRBV13 . TGTGCCAGCACCCAGGACCCATCAGCCCACGAGCAGTACTTC CASTQDPSAHEQYF
. TRBJ2-7 TRBV6-5 . TGTGCCAGCCAGGGGCCAGCCTACGAGCAGTACTTC CASQGPAYEQYF
. TRBJ1-2 TRBV5-1 . TGCGCCAGCAGCTTTGTCGGGGGCCCCGATGGCTACACCTTC CASSFVGGPDGYTF
. TRBJ2-2 TRBV7-9 . TGTGCCAGCAGCTTACCGGAATTTTACGGCGCGAACACCGGGGAGCTGTTTTTT CASSLPEFYGANTGELFF
TRBD2 TRBJ2-7 TRBV7-9 . TGTGCCAGCAGCTCGGTGGGCGGGGGGCCAGGCGAGCAGTACTTC CASSSVGGGPGEQYF
. TRBJ2-1 TRBV29-1 once TGCAGCGTTGAATCCGGGTTGAATGAGCAGTTCTTC CSVESGLNEQFF
. TRBJ2-1 TRBV9 . TGTGCCAGCAGCGTCTTTTCGGTACCCTCCTACAATGAGCAGTTCTTC CASSVFSVPSYNEQFF
. TRBJ2-3 TRBV3-1/TRBV3-2 once TGTGCCAGCAGCCAAGCTGAGCTCTATACGCAGTATTTT CASSQAELYTQYF
TRBD1 TRBJ1-5 TRBV6-5 . TGTGCCAGCAGTTCCTCAGGGGGCATTCAGCCCCAGCATTTT CASSSSGGIQPQHF
. TRBJ1-5 TRBV21-1 . TGTGCCAGCAGCAAAGAATCGAACAGGACCTACAAAAATAGCAATCAGCCCCAGCATTTT CASSKESNRTYKNSNQPQHF
. TRBJ1-6 TRBV6-6 few TGTGCCAGCAGTTACTCGGTGGGTGGACCCCTCCACTTT CASSYSVGGPLHF
. TRBJ2-5 TRBV7-8 . TGTGCCAGCAGCTTAGGCGATCTAGCGTCGTTAGAGACCCAGTACTTC CASSLGDLASLETQYF
TRBD1 TRBJ2-7 TRBV30 . TGTGCCTGGAGGACAGGGAGAACGTCCTACGAGCAGTACTTC CAWRTGRTSYEQYF
. TRBJ1-5 TRBV18 once TGTGCCAGCTCACCGGGGCAGGGAAATCAGCCCCAGCATTTT CASSPGQGNQPQHF
. TRBJ2-1 TRBV6-5 . TGTGCCAGCTCGGACGGGCATGAGCAGTTCTTC CASSDGHEQFF
TRBD1 TRBJ1-4 TRBV18 once TGTGCCAGCGTCACCGGTCCGCGGACAGGAAATAATGAAAAACTGTTTTTT CASVTGPRTGNNEKLFF
TRBD2 TRBJ2-3 TRBV27 . TGTGCCAGCAGAGGACTAGCGGGGGGCCCGGACTGGGCAGATACGCAGTATTTT CASRGLAGGPDWADTQYF
TRBD1 TRBJ1-5 TRBV27 . TGTGCCATCGTACTTGGGACAGTCAATCAGCCCCAGCATTTT CAIVLGTVNQPQHF
TRBD1 TRBJ1-6 TRBV30 . TGTGCCTGGAACCGGGACAGGGACAATTCACCCCTCCACTTT CAWNRDRDNSPLHF
TRBD1 TRBJ1-5 TRBV11-2 . TGTGCCAGCAGCGCGGACAGGGGGAGTCCCCAGCATTTT CASSADRGSPQHF
. TRBJ2-5 TRBV28 once TGTGCCACCGCCCGGGGTCTGAAGACCCAGTACTTC CATARGLKTQYF
TRBD2 TRBJ2-2 TRBV6-2/TRBV6-3 once TGTGCCAGCAGTTACTCCAGCGGGGGGGTCACCGGGGAGCTGTTTTTT CASSYSSGGVTGELFF
. TRBJ2-7 TRBV6-5 . TGTGCCAGCCGCCGGGCCCAGGGCTACGAGCAGTACTTC CASRRAQGYEQYF
. TRBJ2-2 TRBV2 . TGTGCCAGATACCGGGTTAACACCGGGGAGCTGTTTTTT CARYRVNTGELFF